The T cell receptor beta chain under discussion was sequenced for a study of T cell changes during pregnancy in multiple sclerosis. This CDR3 is built from 14 residues. Germline CDR1 and CDR2: MNHNY and SVGAGI (reference sequence). Trimming took off 5 bases at V and 4 bases at J, with 11 bases between the two ends. Measured with immunoSEQ multiplex PCR; TCRdb has only the in-frame clones, and not every one. The sample consists of about 80,000 clones, around 92% of them appearing once. Specimen: peripheral blood, collected before pregnancy. V is TRBV6-6 and J is TRBJ2-2; D might be TRBD1 (6 bases). The TCR originated in a female donor with multiple sclerosis, enrolled in a pregnancy study. CDR3 protein: CASSSRGSTGELFF. The CDR3, as DNA: TGTGCCAGCAGTAGCAGGGGTAGCACCGGGGAGCTGTTTTTT.